This T cell receptor beta chain was found in a study of blood T cell repertoires in COVID-19. Study details: Specimens from acute and convalescent COVID-19 originated in the United States, Italy and Spain. The cDNA or gDNA used as material had been derived from T cells, B-cell-depleted T cells, or PBMCs.

The CDR3 sequence is 13 residues long. V was clipped by 6 bases and J by 1 base; unmatched bases: 5. Per the germline V gene, CDR1 is SQVTM and CDR2 is ANQGSEA. Original processing notes: By means of reference gene primer amplification, nucleated cell counts were estimated. Here immunoSEQ multiplex PCR was the method, and the copy in TCRdb shows in-frame clones only, minus some. The V and J calls and clone size are taken from that table; D and trimming were inferred from the DNA. The sample yields about 120,000 clones, about four fifths seen once. The origin of this receptor is a woman aged 80 or over with acute or convalescent COVID-19. Sample: peripheral blood. This chain links TRBV29-1 with TRBJ1-1; 7 bases fit TRBD1. CDR3 residues: CSVKGQANTEAFF. The CDR3 region has the DNA TGCAGCGTAAAAGGACAGGCGAACACTGAAGCTTTCTTT.